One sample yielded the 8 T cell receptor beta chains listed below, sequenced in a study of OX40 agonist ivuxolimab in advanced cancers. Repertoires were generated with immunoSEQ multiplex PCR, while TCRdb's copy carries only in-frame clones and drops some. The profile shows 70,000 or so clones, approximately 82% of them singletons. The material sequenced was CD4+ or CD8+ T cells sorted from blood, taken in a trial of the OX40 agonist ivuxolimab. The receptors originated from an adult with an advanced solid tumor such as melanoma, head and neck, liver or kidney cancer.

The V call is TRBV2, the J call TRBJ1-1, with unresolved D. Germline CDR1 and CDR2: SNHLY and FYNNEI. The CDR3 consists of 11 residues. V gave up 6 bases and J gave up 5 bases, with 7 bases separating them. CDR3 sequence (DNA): TGTGCCAGCAGCAGGACTACTGAAGCTTTCTTT. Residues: CASSRTTEAFF.

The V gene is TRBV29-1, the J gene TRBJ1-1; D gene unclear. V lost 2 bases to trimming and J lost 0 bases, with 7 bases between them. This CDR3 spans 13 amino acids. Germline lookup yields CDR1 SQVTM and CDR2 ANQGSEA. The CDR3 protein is CSVERSMNTEAFF. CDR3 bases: TGCAGCGTTGAAAGGTCCATGAACACTGAAGCTTTCTTT. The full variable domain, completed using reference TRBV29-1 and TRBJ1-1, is SAVISQKPSRDICQRGTSLTIQCQVDSQVTMMFWYRQQPGQSLTLIATANQGSEATYESGFVIDKFPISRPNLTFSTLTVSNMSPEDSSIYLCSVERSMNTEAFFGQGTRLTVV.

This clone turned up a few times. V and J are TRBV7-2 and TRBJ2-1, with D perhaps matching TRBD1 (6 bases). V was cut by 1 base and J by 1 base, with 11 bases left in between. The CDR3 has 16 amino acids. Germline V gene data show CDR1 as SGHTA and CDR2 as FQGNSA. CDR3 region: CASSLVSGVSYNEQFF. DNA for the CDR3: TGTGCCAGCAGCTTAGTATCAGGGGTATCCTACAATGAGCAGTTCTTC.

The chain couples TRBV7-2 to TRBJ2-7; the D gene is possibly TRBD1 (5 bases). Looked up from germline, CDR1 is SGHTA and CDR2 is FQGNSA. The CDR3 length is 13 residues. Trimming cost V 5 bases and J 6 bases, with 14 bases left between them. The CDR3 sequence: CASSRAGFREQYF. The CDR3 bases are TGTGCCAGCAGCCGCGCAGGGTTTCGCGAGCAGTACTTC.

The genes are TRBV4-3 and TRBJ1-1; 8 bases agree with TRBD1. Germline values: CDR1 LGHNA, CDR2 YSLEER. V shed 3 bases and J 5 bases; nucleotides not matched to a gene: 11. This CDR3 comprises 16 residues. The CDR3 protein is CASSQTGGQGRTEAFF. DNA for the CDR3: TGCGCCAGCAGCCAGACGGGTGGACAGGGAAGGACTGAAGCTTTCTTT.

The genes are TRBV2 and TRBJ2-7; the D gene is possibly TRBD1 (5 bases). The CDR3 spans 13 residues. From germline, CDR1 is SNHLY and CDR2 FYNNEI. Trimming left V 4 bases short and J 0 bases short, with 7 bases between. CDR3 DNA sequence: TGTGCCAGCAGTGGTAGGGGCTCCTACGAGCAGTACTTC. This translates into CASSGRGSYEQYF. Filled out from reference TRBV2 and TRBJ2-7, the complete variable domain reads EPEVTQTPSHQVTQMGQEVILRCVPISNHLYFYWYRQILGQKVEFLVSFYNNEISEKSEIFDDQFSVERPDGSNFTLKIRSTKLEDSAMYFCASSGRGSYEQYFGPGTRLTVT.

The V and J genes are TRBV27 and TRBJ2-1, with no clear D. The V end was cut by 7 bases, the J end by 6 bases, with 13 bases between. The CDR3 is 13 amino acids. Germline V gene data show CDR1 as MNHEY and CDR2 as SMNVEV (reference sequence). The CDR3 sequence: CASNRNVGNEQFF. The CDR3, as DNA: TGTGCCAGCAACCGAAACGTCGGCAATGAGCAGTTCTTC.

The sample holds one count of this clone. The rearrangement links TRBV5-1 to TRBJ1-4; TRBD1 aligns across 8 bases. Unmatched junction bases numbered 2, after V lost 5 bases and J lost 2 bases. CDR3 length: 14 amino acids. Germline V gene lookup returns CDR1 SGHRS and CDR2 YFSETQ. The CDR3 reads CASRAGGTNEKLFF. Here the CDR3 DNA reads TGCGCCAGCAGGGCAGGGGGCACTAATGAAAAACTGTTTTTT.